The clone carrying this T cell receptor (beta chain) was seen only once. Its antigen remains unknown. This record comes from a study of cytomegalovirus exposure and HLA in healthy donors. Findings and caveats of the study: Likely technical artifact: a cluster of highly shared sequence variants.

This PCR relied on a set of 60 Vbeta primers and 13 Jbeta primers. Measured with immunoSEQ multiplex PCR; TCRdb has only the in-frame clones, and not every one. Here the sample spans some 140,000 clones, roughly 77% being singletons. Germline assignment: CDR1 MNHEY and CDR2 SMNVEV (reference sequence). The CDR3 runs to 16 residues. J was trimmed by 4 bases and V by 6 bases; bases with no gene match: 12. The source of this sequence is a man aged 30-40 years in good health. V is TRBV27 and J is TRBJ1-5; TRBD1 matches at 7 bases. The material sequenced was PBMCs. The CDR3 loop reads CASRTMGDSPNQPQHF. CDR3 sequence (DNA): TGTGCCAGCAGGACCATGGGGGACAGCCCAAATCAGCCCCAGCATTTT.